This record concerns one TCR beta chain sequence. What this receptor recognizes is not known. Base qualities are missing; no much larger clone stands one base away. This specimen belongs to a study of immune characteristics of hereditary and idiopathic chronic pancreatitis. Broadly, across the study: The study examined local immune cells and TCRbeta repertoires in the pancreas in hereditary and idiopathic chronic pancreatitis, using control pancreases from organ donors for comparison. Minimal in vitro experimental manipulation of pancreas-infiltrating T cells was the reason the gDNA-based approach was selected. In total, roughly 5 control pancreases, about 7 hereditary chronic pancreatitis pancreases and 6 idiopathic chronic pancreatitis pancreases underwent TCRbeta sequencing.

The CDR3 spans 17 residues, from the cysteine through the phenylalanine. The DNA shown is the 51-base CDR3, in frame from base 1. For this chain, trimming is 4 bases at the V end and 0 bases at the J end, and the number of junction bases without a gene match is 5. The germline V gene encodes CDR1 LGHNA and CDR2 YNFKEQ. Pancreas tissue with chronic pancreatitis was obtained from patients having total pancreatectomy with islet autotransplantation (TPIAT). None of the chronic pancreatitis patients included in the study had a known history of diabetes. For TCRbeta sequencing, genomic DNA was pulled straight from bulk pancreas tissue, skipping any T cell sorting. At two US centers, pancreas tissues from patients and organ donors were collected on a consecutive basis. Findings and caveats that apply to the study as a whole: Because patient tissue could be obtained only at the time of TPIAT, immune findings may have been influenced by differences in disease duration. Compared with controls, TCRbeta repertoire diversity was significantly higher and clonality was lower in both chronic pancreatitis groups. Numbers of productive TCR rearrangements correlated positively with disease severity scores among over 10 chronic pancreatitis patients. Chronic pancreatitis caused by alcohol use was excluded from the study. Vbeta-Jbeta gene family usage, including TRBV10, TRBV19, TRBV23 and TRBV5, differed between hereditary and idiopathic chronic pancreatitis.

The library was obtained by the immunoSEQ multiplex PCR assay. The TCRbeta CDR3 region and neighboring sequences were amplified from pancreatic genomic DNA and then sequenced. The study's own analysis went as follows. Repertoire diversity was assessed as a mean normalized Shannon-Wiener index, together with productive clonality and counts of productive rearrangements. The nonparametric Mann-Whitney U test was used to compare repertoire metrics between the control and chronic pancreatitis groups. A clonotype counted as shared when its CDR3beta sequence had identical amino acid composition and length across subjects. TCRdb retrieved this table from immuneACCESS and kept in-frame rearrangements only. Not all clones are present; in checked studies, unresolved V genes account for under half, and no reason is known for the remainder. V and J calls plus clone size are reproduced from that table; the DNA served to infer D and trimming. The sample table lists about 14,000 clones, more than 60% of them with a count of one. The ten top clones hold 13% to 15% of the sample.

The sequence was collected from a human donor with chronic pancreatitis. The V and J genes are TRBV4-2 and TRBJ2-6, and 8 bases in between align with TRBD2. Sequenced sample: pancreas tissue with hereditary chronic pancreatitis. The bases are TGTGCCAGCAGCCGGGGGCGGGAGGTCTCTGGGGCCAACGTCCTGACTTTC. This translates into CASSRGREVSGANVLTF.